These 14 T cell receptor beta chains were all obtained from the same sample, sequenced in a study of regulatory T cells in long-lasting Graves disease. To make TCR beta libraries, researchers used iRepertoire HTBI primers and Arm-PCR of CDR3 regions. A single record per CDR3 protein comes from TCRdb applying MiXCR to the multiplex PCR reads. This sample has hundreds of thousands of distinct CDR3 sequences, with 15% to 20% found just once. Time point noted: newly diagnosed GD, antithyroid drugs for less than 3 months. PBMCs were the source of the RNA used for TCR sequencing. The same specimen was also included in a second study, on T cells in Graves' hyperthyroidism and ophthalmopathy.

This sample comprised peripheral blood mononuclear cells (PBMCs), obtained at new diagnosis, from a patient treated with antithyroid drugs. These receptors were taken from a woman in her 30s with Graves disease.

This clonotype has ten or more counts. V is TRBV28 and J is TRBJ1-2; D is unclear. This CDR3 has 13 residues. With 5 bases removed from V and 0 bases from J, the gap between germline ends came to 7 bases. Germline V gives CDR1 MDHEN, CDR2 SYDVKM. CDR3 bases: TGTGCCAGCAGTCCCAAGACTAACTATGGCTACACCTTC. Protein sequence: CASSPKTNYGYTF.

The chain couples TRBV14 to TRBJ2-7; 7 nucleotides match TRBD2. CDR3 size: 15 residues. Germline trimming cut 4 bases from V and 3 bases from J; bases unmatched to any gene: 9. Germline values: CDR1 SGHDN, CDR2 FVKESK. The CDR3 DNA sequence: TGTGCCAGCAGCCCCCGGGACTACCGGTACTACGAGCAGTACTTC. It specifies CASSPRDYRYYEQYF.

This clonotype was detected only a few times. The V gene is TRBV6-4, the J gene TRBJ1-1, with D unclear. V lost 7 bases to trimming and J lost 2 bases, with 14 bases between them. The CDR3 runs to 14 residues. Germline loops: CDR1 MRHNA, CDR2 SNTAGT. The chain's CDR3 is CASKLVESNTEAFF. The CDR3 DNA follows: TGTGCCAGCAAGCTGGTTGAATCTAACACTGAAGCTTTCTTT.

The CDR3 DNA sequence: TGTGCCAGCAGCTTTTCCCCCTATGGCTACACCTTC. Its translation is CASSFSPYGYTF. This rearrangement joins TRBV28 to TRBJ1-2; the D is unclear. This CDR3 spans 12 amino acids. Trimming removed 6 bases from V and 4 bases from J, with 9 bases in between. The germline gives CDR1 MDHEN, CDR2 SYDVKM.

This clonotype was observed many times. In DNA, the CDR3 is TGTGCCAGCAGTTTAGCGCTCCGAGACACCCAGTACTTC. Translated, it gives CASSLALRDTQYF. This chain connects TRBV12-3 or TRBV12-4 to TRBJ2-3; D not certain. The better agreement between TRBJ2-5 and the DNA end casts doubt on the J call. The CDR3 totals 13 residues.

Concerning this clonotype itself: At one end the junction does not follow the germline gene, possibly because of a read error. V and J are TRBV4-1 and TRBJ1-5, with 10 bases that match TRBD1. This CDR3 has 14 amino acids. CDR1 and CDR2 from the germline V gene are MGHRA and YSYEKL. The CDR3 nucleotides are TGCGCCAGCAGCCAGACCTTGGGACAGGGGACGGGGGTTTTT. Amino acid sequence: CASSQTLGQGTGVF.

This clonotype was recorded many times. The chain joins TRBV6-1 to TRBJ1-2; the D gene is possibly TRBD1 (6 bases). The V gene lost 8 bases and the J gene lost 1 base, with 11 bases spanning the gap. Germline V gives CDR1 MNHNS, CDR2 SASEGT. The CDR3 loop spans 13 amino acids. CDR3: CASRTGSNYGYTF. CDR3 DNA: TGTGCCAGCCGCACAGGGAGTAACTATGGCTACACCTTC.

The chain is built from TRBV20-1 and TRBJ2-1, with 7 bases lining up with TRBD1. Trimming cost V 2 bases and J 5 bases; bases outside gene matches: 9. This CDR3 comprises 15 residues. Per the germline V gene, CDR1 is DFQATT and CDR2 is SNEGSKA (reference sequence). CDR3 sequence (DNA): TGCAGTGCTAGACTTCCGGGACAGATTAACAATGAGCAGTTCTTC. Encoded protein: CSARLPGQINNEQFF.

To note about this clonotype: A clone one base away is much larger, so this may be a read error. The chain uses TRBV29-1 and TRBJ1-2; D uncertain. The germline CDR1 and CDR2 sequences are SQVTM and ANQGSEA. Trimming cost V 6 bases and J 8 bases, with 16 bases left between them. The CDR3 totals 12 residues. The CDR3 nucleotides are TGCAGCGTCGGGGAAAGGTGGCGGGGCTACACCTTC. It is translated as CSVGERWRGYTF.

The sample holds one count of this clonotype. V and J are TRBV3-1 and TRBJ1-2; 7 bases agree with TRBD1. Trimming removed 7 bases from V and 5 bases from J; junction bases left unmatched: 7. Per the germline V gene, CDR1 is LGHDT and CDR2 is YNNKEL (reference sequence). The CDR3 contains 13 residues. Written as DNA, the CDR3 is TGTGCCAGCACAATGACAGGGTGGTATGGCTACACCTTC. It translates to CASTMTGWYGYTF.

This rearrangement joins TRBV2 to TRBJ1-1; perhaps TRBD1 as D (6 bases). The CDR3 runs to 14 residues. Germline V gives CDR1 SNHLY, CDR2 FYNNEI. Trimming took off 6 bases at V and 6 bases at J, with 17 bases between the two ends. The CDR3 is CASRVQGLVAEAFF. The CDR3 bases are TGTGCCAGCAGGGTACAGGGCCTCGTCGCTGAAGCTTTCTTT.

This clonotype was seen more than once but under ten times. At one end, the junction sequence differs from germline, possibly due to a read error. This chain joins TRBV18 and TRBJ1-4; 8 bases match TRBD1. The CDR3 contains 15 residues. The germline CDR1 and CDR2 sequences are KGHSH and LQKENI. CDR3 in DNA: TGTGCCAGCTCGCCACGACAGGGGTCTAATGAAAAACTGTTTTTT. This encodes CASSPRQGSNEKLFF.

The chain employs TRBV5-4 and TRBJ1-4; 7 bases are a match to TRBD1. Germline CDR1 is SGHNT and CDR2 is YYREEE (reference sequence). CDR3 length: 13 amino acids. The junction had 9 bases not matched to a gene; V was cut back by 9 bases and J by 7 bases. CDR3 DNA: TGTGCCACTCAGGGGGGCGCGCGTGAAAAACTGTTTTTT. It is translated as CATQGGAREKLFF.

The chain combines TRBV4-1 with TRBJ1-3, with a possible D match to TRBD1 (5 bases). Trimming removed 2 bases at V and 2 bases at J, with 16 bases between. Germline values: CDR1 MGHRA, CDR2 YSYEKL. CDR3 size: 17 residues. CDR3 region: CASSQSGQGEPGNTIYF. The CDR3 DNA follows: TGCGCCAGCAGCCAATCCGGGCAGGGTGAACCTGGAAACACCATATATTTT.